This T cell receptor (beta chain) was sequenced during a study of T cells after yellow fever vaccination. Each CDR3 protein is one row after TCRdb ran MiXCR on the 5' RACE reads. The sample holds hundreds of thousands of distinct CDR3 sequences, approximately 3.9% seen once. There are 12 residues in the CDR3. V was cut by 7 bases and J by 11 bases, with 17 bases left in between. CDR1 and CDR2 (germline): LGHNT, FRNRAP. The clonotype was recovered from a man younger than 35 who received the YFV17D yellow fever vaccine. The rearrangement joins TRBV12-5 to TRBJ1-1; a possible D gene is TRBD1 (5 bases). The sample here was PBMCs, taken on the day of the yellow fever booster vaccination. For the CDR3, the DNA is TGTGCTAGTGCCGACGGGGGGGAGTTGGCTTTCTTT. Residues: CASADGGELAFF.